This T cell receptor beta chain originates from a study of blood T cell repertoires in COVID-19. Study information: The United States, Italy and Spain provided the acute and convalescent COVID-19 samples. T cells, B-cell-depleted T cells, or PBMCs supplied cDNA or gDNA.

How the authors handled the data: Reference gene primer amplification gave nucleated cell count estimates. The table came from immunoSEQ multiplex PCR; TCRdb's copy has only in-frame clones and leaves some out. V and J calls and clone size come straight from that table; D and trimming were deduced from the DNA. This sample has approximately 46,000 clones, with 86% found just once. The source is a man aged 60 to 75 with active or convalescent COVID-19. The sample consisted of peripheral blood.

CDR3: CASSQGQPQETQYF. In DNA form, the CDR3 reads TGTGCCAGCAGTCAAGGACAGCCTCAAGAGACCCAGTACTTC. V usage is TRBV27 and J usage is TRBJ2-5; a possible D gene is TRBD1 (6 bases). CDR1 MNHEY and CDR2 SMNVEV come from the germline V gene (reference sequence). CDR3 length: 14 residues. V dropped 5 bases and J dropped 2 bases, with 12 bases sitting between them.